These T cell receptor beta chains were read from a single sample in a study of blood T cells in healthy people across ages. TCRdb recomputed calls from the 5' RACE reads with MiXCR, one row per CDR3 protein. This table holds roughly 1,800,000 distinct CDR3 sequences, roughly 49% found once. Input material: blood. The receptors here all came from a woman between 40 and 55 years old in good health. The CDR3 runs from the conserved cysteine through the conserved F or W. The order of the fields is J gene, D gene, V gene, clone size, CDR3 DNA, CDR3 protein. D genes are given only for firm matches. Only some rows state a clone size, as once, few, many or a class for expanded clones.

J gene: TRBJ2-3
D gene: TRBD2
V gene: TRBV15
clone size: -
CDR3 DNA: TGTGCCACCAGCAGACCTAGCGGGAGGGCTGGTGATACGCAGTATTTT
CDR3 protein: CATSRPSGRAGDTQYF

J gene: TRBJ2-3
D gene: TRBD2
V gene: TRBV13
clone size: -
CDR3 DNA: TGTGCCAGCAGCCGGGGGGGCAAGGATACGCAGTATTTT
CDR3 protein: CASSRGGKDTQYF

J gene: TRBJ2-5
D gene: -
V gene: TRBV4-2
clone size: few
CDR3 DNA: TGTGCCAGCAGTCAAGATCCAGGAAGGGGCCTTGGGACCCAGTACTTC
CDR3 protein: CASSQDPGRGLGTQYF

J gene: TRBJ1-2
D gene: -
V gene: TRBV14
clone size: -
CDR3 DNA: TGTGCCACCGGCCCAGGAGCTTTGGGCTACACCTTT
CDR3 protein: CATGPGALGYTF

J gene: TRBJ2-7
D gene: -
V gene: TRBV7-8
clone size: -
CDR3 DNA: TGTGCCAGCAGCGACCTTGGAGGCCGATCCAACGAGCAGTACTTC
CDR3 protein: CASSDLGGRSNEQYF

J gene: TRBJ2-5
D gene: -
V gene: TRBV11-2
clone size: -
CDR3 DNA: TGTGCCAGCAGCTTATTTCCCGCAAGCGCAGAGACCCAGTACTTC
CDR3 protein: CASSLFPASAETQYF

J gene: TRBJ1-2
D gene: -
V gene: TRBV7-8
clone size: -
CDR3 DNA: TGTGCCAGCAGCAGGGTACCTCAAGGTGGCTACACCTTC
CDR3 protein: CASSRVPQGGYTF

J gene: TRBJ2-7
D gene: -
V gene: TRBV29-1
clone size: -
CDR3 DNA: TGCAGCACCAGGACAGATTCCTACGAGCAGTACTTC
CDR3 protein: CSTRTDSYEQYF

J gene: TRBJ2-4
D gene: -
V gene: TRBV4-3
clone size: -
CDR3 DNA: TGCGCCAGCAGCCAAGATTGGGAGGGGGCCATTCAGTACTTC
CDR3 protein: CASSQDWEGAIQYF

J gene: TRBJ2-5
D gene: TRBD2
V gene: TRBV7-2
clone size: few
CDR3 DNA: TGTGCCAGCTGTCGGGGGGGGCCGGAGGAGACCCAGTACTTC
CDR3 protein: CASCRGGPEETQYF

J gene: TRBJ2-5
D gene: -
V gene: TRBV6-1
clone size: few
CDR3 DNA: TGTGCCAGCAGTGAAAGGGGGATACAAGAGACCCAGTACTTC
CDR3 protein: CASSERGIQETQYF

J gene: TRBJ2-3
D gene: -
V gene: TRBV7-2
clone size: -
CDR3 DNA: TGTGCCAGCGCGCCCGGGGGCCGGACAGATACGCAGTATTTT
CDR3 protein: CASAPGGRTDTQYF

J gene: TRBJ2-1
D gene: TRBD1
V gene: TRBV12-3/TRBV12-4
clone size: -
CDR3 DNA: TGTGCCAGCAGCCAGTTAGGACAGGGTGAAAATGAGCAGTTCTTC
CDR3 protein: CASSQLGQGENEQFF

J gene: TRBJ2-6
D gene: -
V gene: TRBV6-2/TRBV6-3
clone size: -
CDR3 DNA: TGTGCCAGCAGCCCAATCAGGGAGGTGTACTCTGGGGCCAACGTCCTGACTTTC
CDR3 protein: CASSPIREVYSGANVLTF

J gene: TRBJ2-5
D gene: -
V gene: TRBV27
clone size: -
CDR3 DNA: TGTGCCAACAGGAGACGACAGGAGGTGGAGACCCAGTACTTC
CDR3 protein: CANRRRQEVETQYF

J gene: TRBJ1-1
D gene: -
V gene: TRBV28
clone size: -
CDR3 DNA: TGTGCCAGCAGTGTCGCCGGCCGGAACACTGAAGCTTTCTTT
CDR3 protein: CASSVAGRNTEAFF

J gene: TRBJ2-1
D gene: -
V gene: TRBV7-2
clone size: few
CDR3 DNA: TGTGCCAGCAGCTCGAGGACCAGCTACAATGAGCAGTTCTTC
CDR3 protein: CASSSRTSYNEQFF

J gene: TRBJ2-2
D gene: -
V gene: TRBV12-3/TRBV12-4
clone size: once
CDR3 DNA: TGTGCCAGCAGTTACGGCGCAGGGTCCCCCGGGGAGCTGTTTTTT
CDR3 protein: CASSYGAGSPGELFF

J gene: TRBJ1-2
D gene: TRBD1
V gene: TRBV29-1
clone size: -
CDR3 DNA: TGCAGCGTCATCTCAGGGGGGGAAGGCTACACCTTC
CDR3 protein: CSVISGGEGYTF

J gene: TRBJ2-3
D gene: -
V gene: TRBV20-1
clone size: few
CDR3 DNA: TGCAGTGCTAGTCAGGCGGGGTCGAGCACAGATACGCAGTATTTT
CDR3 protein: CSASQAGSSTDTQYF

J gene: TRBJ2-3
D gene: TRBD2
V gene: TRBV12-3/TRBV12-4
clone size: few
CDR3 DNA: TGTGCCACCGACGAAGGGCTAGCGGGGGGAACAGATACGCAGTATTTT
CDR3 protein: CATDEGLAGGTDTQYF

J gene: TRBJ1-6
D gene: -
V gene: TRBV27
clone size: once
CDR3 DNA: TGTGCCAGCAGTTTAGATCGTCGGGGCCATTCGAATTCACCCCTCCACTTT
CDR3 protein: CASSLDRRGHSNSPLHF

J gene: TRBJ1-2
D gene: TRBD1
V gene: TRBV4-3
clone size: -
CDR3 DNA: TGCGCCAGCAGCCAGGAGGGGGGACAGGGGGTTTATGGCTACACCTTC
CDR3 protein: CASSQEGGQGVYGYTF

J gene: TRBJ2-7
D gene: -
V gene: TRBV12-3/TRBV12-4
clone size: many
CDR3 DNA: TGTGCCAGCAGTGCGCGACAGGGAGGCGAGCAGTACTTC
CDR3 protein: CASSARQGGEQYF